This TCR beta chain is drawn from a study of T cell responses to AZD1222 COVID-19 vaccine (dated by TCRdb to the early 2020s). Regarding the complete study: TCR sequencing was performed for about 240 trial participants, of whom about 200 were given two doses of AZD1222 and approximately 25 were given two doses of MenACWY control vaccine. Enrollment into the trials was organized by age into subgroups of 18-55, 56-69 and 70-plus years, and those subgroups contained roughly 150, 30 and 60 TCR-sequenced participants, respectively. General study outcomes and caveats: After two AZD1222 doses, spike-specific TCR breadth and depth were significantly higher than at day 0 and than in MenACWY recipients. Reportedly, almost half of the unique spike-specific TCRs recognized epitopes lying outside the regions that are mutated in the B.1.351 and B.1.1.7 variants. The 56-69-year group was small, and its depth increase did not reach significance, likely because of low power. Participants were mostly white British and included more females than males, and it was suggested by the authors that clonal diversity may have been underestimated. Conclusions about previously exposed vaccinees were limited because only a handful of AZD1222 recipients were SARS-CoV-2 seropositive at baseline. Because no day 14 peak-response samples were available, repertoires were characterized only after the peak T cell response. The whole spike protein was spanned by vaccine-associated CD4 TCRs, and dominant responses were seen in regions 160-218 and 743-854.

The CDR3 regions of human TCRbeta chains were analyzed by immunosequencing. As for the authors' bioinformatics: TCRs in the repertoires were compared against a reference library of SARS-CoV-2-specific TCRs that had been generated with the MIRA antigen-specificity platform. Breadth meant the fraction of unique TCRs that were SARS-CoV-2-associated, whereas depth meant the fraction of total T cells that were SARS-CoV-2-associated. Using the MIRA data, each spike-specific TCR was assigned both to the spike region to which the TCR was reactive and to a CD4 or CD8 class. Log10-transformed breadth and depth values were compared by one-way ANOVA with Sidak's multiple comparisons tests. TCRdb provides this immuneACCESS table in a form limited to in-frame rearrangements. Some clones are lacking; in checked studies, under half of them reflect an unresolved V gene, and why the rest are absent is not known. V, J and clone size are those of that table, while D and trimming were read from the DNA. The sample yields roughly 140,000 clones; about 89% were counted once. The ten largest account for roughly a tenth of the sample.

To note about this clone: What antigen it recognizes has not been identified. It has no much larger one-base neighbor in the sample; base qualities were not kept.

The sample's time point label, decoded: about 28 days (+/-7) after the second vaccine dose. AZD1222 recipients given second doses at about 4 weeks or at about 12 weeks were pooled, since spike-specific TCR depth and breadth were not found to differ between the two schedules. The vaccinee samples were drawn from two UK trials, COV001 and COV002, one of which was a single-blind randomized controlled phase 2/3 trial testing AZD1222 (ChAdOx1 nCoV-19) in healthy adults. For TCRbeta chain sequencing, PBMC samples from trial participants were taken at day 0 and at day 28 after the second dose. Relative to germline, V is 4 bases shorter and J is 13 bases shorter, with 14 bases between their ends. Based on the germline V gene, the CDR1 and CDR2 sequences are SGHDT and YYEEEE. Counted from cysteine to phenylalanine, this CDR3 has 12 amino acids. The sequence is cut down to CDR3 DNA, 36 bases in frame from base 1.

The sequence is built from TRBV5-6 and TRBJ2-2, with the D segment possibly TRBD1 or TRBD2, each aligning over 6 bases. Sequencing was performed on peripheral blood, taken 28 days after the second AZD1222 dose. The origin of this receptor is an adult who received the AZD1222 COVID-19 vaccine. The nucleotides read TGTGCCAGCAGCCCGGTTGGGGGGCGGCTGTTTTTT. Translated, it gives CASSPVGGRLFF.